This passage covers 32 T cell receptor beta chains from one sample sequenced in a study of shared clonotypes between healthy human individuals. Only in-frame clones appear in the TCRdb table, and some are missing; sequencing was by immunoSEQ multiplex PCR. The table lists nearly 1,000,000 clones, less than 85% of them singletons, with approximately 1.5% in the top ten. The sequencing sample was made of memory CD4+ T cells sorted from blood. Noted subset: CD45RA-negative fraction. The source is a man aged 18 to 30 in good health.

The J gene is TRBJ2-3, the V gene TRBV5-6, with TRBD2 matching 9 bases. The J segment lost 0 bases and the V segment lost 2 bases, leaving 1 base of the junction unmatched. The CDR3 runs to 15 residues. Germline loops: CDR1 SGHDT, CDR2 YYEEEE. The CDR3 here is CASSFGLASTDTQYF. The CDR3 nucleotides are TGTGCCAGCAGCTTCGGACTAGCGAGCACAGATACGCAGTATTTT.

This rearrangement joins TRBV5-4 to TRBJ2-1, with TRBD2 matching over 11 bases. The CDR3 is 16 residues long. The V gene end was trimmed by 4 bases and the J gene end by 2 bases; junction bases not matched to a gene: 5. Germline loops: CDR1 SGHNT, CDR2 YYREEE (reference sequence). The CDR3 DNA reads TGTGCCAGCAGCCCAGGGACTAGCGGTACCTACAATGAGCAGTTCTTC. Its protein is CASSPGTSGTYNEQFF.

This clone was seen a single time. The V call is TRBV18, the J call TRBJ1-1, with no clear D. The germline V and J ends were trimmed by 2 bases and 2 bases, with 6 bases remaining between them. In germline, CDR1 is KGHSH, CDR2 LQKENI. The CDR3 loop spans 13 amino acids. CDR3 residues: CASSPWGNTEAFF. For the CDR3, the DNA is TGTGCCAGCTCACCATGGGGAAACACTGAAGCTTTCTTT.

In this sample, this clone turned up a few times. The chain is built from TRBV27 and TRBJ1-4; 8 nucleotides agree with TRBD1. The CDR3 length is 15 residues. J was trimmed by 7 bases and V by 5 bases; bases with no gene match: 9. Germline V CDR1 and CDR2: MNHEY, SMNVEV (reference sequence). The CDR3 bases are TGTGCCAGCAGTAAGCGGACAGGGATGAGTGAAAAACTGTTTTTT. Translation: CASSKRTGMSEKLFF. Complete variable domain (other parts from reference TRBV27 and TRBJ1-4): EAQVTQNPRYLITVTGKKLTVTCSQNMNHEYMSWYRQDPGLGLRQIYYSMNVEVTDKGDVPEGYKVSRKEKRNFPLILESPSPNQTSLYFCASSKRTGMSEKLFFGSGTQLSVL.

This clone was detected only a few times. The same CDR3 arises from other DNA sequences in this sample as well. J is TRBJ2-7 and V is TRBV5-4; 9 nucleotides agree with TRBD2. Trimming removed 0 bases from V and 3 bases from J; junction bases left unmatched: 4. The CDR3 length is 15 residues. Germline V gene data show CDR1 as SGHNT and CDR2 as YYREEE (reference sequence). This chain's CDR3 is CASSLGSGGLYEQYF. The CDR3 DNA follows: TGTGCCAGCAGCTTGGGTAGCGGGGGCCTCTACGAGCAGTACTTC.

Worth noting for this clone: The junction departs from the called germline gene at one end, perhaps through a read error. In the same sample, other DNA sequences code for this CDR3. The chain combines TRBV29-1 with TRBJ2-7; 11 nucleotides line up with TRBD2. From germline, CDR1 is SQVTM and CDR2 ANQGSEA. The length of the CDR3 is 17 residues. The CDR3 DNA is TGCAGCGTTGGTTGGGTAGCGGGAGGGTCCCAGCGCTACGAACAGTACTTC. Protein product: CSVGWVAGGSQRYEQYF.

This clone has only one observation. V usage is TRBV7-6 and J usage is TRBJ2-6; no firm D call. CDR1 is SGHVS, CDR2 FNYEAQ, per germline. V was shortened by 4 bases and J by 2 bases, with 3 bases between the two germline ends. The CDR3 spans 13 residues. The CDR3 nucleotides are TGTGCCAGCAGCTCAGCTGGGGCCAACGTCCTGACTTTC. Amino acids: CASSSAGANVLTF.

This clone was observed a few times. The chain combines TRBV5-8 with TRBJ2-3, with TRBD2 as a possible D gene (7 bases). Germline V CDR1 and CDR2: SGHTS, YDEGEE. The CDR3 has 15 residues. The V end was cut by 2 bases, the J end by 2 bases, with 12 bases between. Written as DNA, the CDR3 is TGTGCCAGCAGCTTACGGGGGGCAATCACAGATACGCAGTATTTT. Protein sequence: CASSLRGAITDTQYF.

In the case of this clone: Distinct nucleotide sequences in the sample also encode this CDR3. The chain has TRBV7-3 and TRBJ2-1; D unclear. This CDR3 has 12 residues. V lost 2 bases, J lost 10 bases, and 9 bases lay in between. The germline gives CDR1 SGHTA, CDR2 FQGTGA. The CDR3 nucleotides read TGTGCCAGCAGCTTATCCCTGGGAGAGCAGTTCTTC. It specifies CASSLSLGEQFF.

The CDR3 DNA reads TGTGCCAGCAGTTACGCTCGGGGGGCTTATGGCTACACCTTC. Translated: CASSYARGAYGYTF. This rearrangement joins TRBV6-5 to TRBJ1-2; D is perhaps TRBD1 (6 bases). In germline, CDR1 is MNHEY, CDR2 SVGAGI. V gave up 2 bases and J gave up 5 bases, with 12 bases separating them. The length of the CDR3 is 14 residues.

This sequence joins TRBV10-3 and TRBJ2-7; 7 nucleotides align to TRBD2. V lost 6 bases, J lost 0 bases, and 5 bases stayed unmatched. The V gene's germline CDR1 is ENHRY and CDR2 SYGVKD. CDR3 length: 14 residues. CDR3 region: CAIRAGMSSYEQYF. DNA of the CDR3: TGTGCCATCAGAGCGGGGATGAGCTCCTACGAGCAGTACTTC.

Comments on this clone: One end of the junction is discordant with germline, which a read error may explain. The rearrangement uses TRBV7-7 and TRBJ2-5; D gene uncertain. CDR1 SSHAT and CDR2 FNYEAQ come from the germline V gene (reference sequence). The CDR3 is made up of 12 amino acids. The CDR3 here is CASSTSHETQYF. The CDR3 nucleotides read TGTGCTAGCAGCACCTCCCACGAGACCCAGTACTTC.

This clone was seen only a few times. This sample also contains other DNA sequences that code for the same CDR3. The V and J genes are TRBV2 and TRBJ2-7; weak D call: TRBD1 (6 bases). Germline CDR1 is SNHLY and CDR2 is FYNNEI. The CDR3 is made up of 12 amino acids. Between the trimmed V and J ends, which lost 6 bases and 4 bases, there was a span of 10 bases. Here the CDR3 reads CASSAQGYEQYF. CDR3 DNA sequence: TGTGCCAGCAGCGCTCAGGGGTACGAGCAGTACTTC.

The chain carries TRBV13 and TRBJ2-7, with 7 bases that match TRBD1. V lost 5 bases and J lost 2; bases outside the gene matches: 3. Per germline, CDR1 PRHDT and CDR2 FYEKMQ (reference sequence). The CDR3 has 13 amino acids. The CDR3 is CASSVGTAYEQYF. CDR3 sequence (DNA): TGTGCCAGCAGCGTCGGGACAGCCTACGAGCAGTACTTC.

The gene calls are TRBV7-2 and TRBJ1-1; D unclear. The CDR3 is made up of 13 amino acids. The V and J ends lost 6 bases and 1 base respectively, with 9 bases between them. Germline-derived CDR1 and CDR2 are SGHTA and FQGNSA. The CDR3 sequence is CASSSVENTEAFF. Written as DNA, the CDR3 is TGTGCCAGCAGTTCAGTGGAGAACACTGAAGCTTTCTTT.

The chain employs TRBV29-1 and TRBJ2-2; tentatively, D is TRBD1 (5 bases). Trimming left V 6 bases short and J 4 bases short, with 15 bases between. CDR1 and CDR2 (germline): SQVTM, ANQGSEA. CDR3 length: 14 amino acids. CDR3 nucleotides: TGCAGCGTGACCGCGGTAGGGGCCACCGGGGAGCTGTTTTTT. As protein: CSVTAVGATGELFF.

Many counts were recorded for this clone. This same CDR3 is encoded by further DNA sequences in the sample. The CDR3 is CASSPGARVSNQPQHF. CDR3 bases: TGTGCCAGCTCACCAGGTGCCAGAGTTAGCAATCAGCCCCAGCATTTT. The gene calls are TRBV18 and TRBJ1-5; D remains ambiguous. Germline CDR1 reads KGHSH; CDR2 reads LQKENI. The V end was cut by 2 bases, the J end by 0 bases, with 11 bases between. The CDR3 contains 16 residues. Full variable domain (missing parts from reference TRBV18 and TRBJ1-5): NAGVMQNPRHLVRRRGQEARLRCSPMKGHSHVYWYRQLPEEGLKFMVYLQKENIIDESGMPKERFSAEFPKEGPSILRIQQVVRGDSAAYFCASSPGARVSNQPQHFGDGTRLSIL.

The chain couples TRBV30 to TRBJ2-7; 9 positions agree with TRBD1. The CDR3 length is 13 residues. The V gene end was trimmed by 5 bases and the J gene end by 6 bases; junction bases not matched to a gene: 8. CDR1 is GTSNPN, CDR2 SVGIG, per germline (reference sequence). The CDR3 reads CAWARTGEGEQYF. The CDR3 DNA reads TGTGCCTGGGCTAGGACAGGGGAAGGCGAGCAGTACTTC. The whole variable domain, filled in from reference TRBV30 and TRBJ2-7, reads SQTIHQWPATLVQPVGSPLSLECTVEGTSNPNLYWYRQAAGRGLQLLFYSVGIGQISSEVPQNLSASRPQDRQFILSSKKLLLSDSGFYLCAWARTGEGEQYFGPGTRLTVT.

The sample holds a few counts of this clone. The rearrangement links TRBV25-1 to TRBJ2-2; no definite D call. The V end was cut by 3 bases, the J end by 2 bases, with 10 bases between. The CDR3 spans 15 residues. Germline V gives CDR1 MGHDK, CDR2 SYGVNS. CDR3 amino acids: CASSDFQTNTGELFF. The CDR3, as DNA: TGTGCCAGCAGTGACTTTCAGACCAACACCGGGGAGCTGTTTTTT.

This chain connects TRBV25-1 to TRBJ1-2; TRBD1 aligns across 11 bases. J gave up 8 bases and V 6 bases, and 11 bases lay outside the gene matches. Per germline, CDR1 MGHDK and CDR2 SYGVNS. The CDR3 is 15 amino acids. The CDR3 DNA reads TGTGCCAGCAGCGGGACAGGGGGGGACGTGAACGGCTACACCTTC. This translates into CASSGTGGDVNGYTF.

There are a few counts of this clone. This chain uses TRBV11-2 with TRBJ2-7, with 8 bases lining up with TRBD2. The CDR3 loop spans 14 amino acids. J lost 3 bases, V lost 5 bases, and 6 bases had no gene match. Per germline, CDR1 SGHAT and CDR2 FQNNGV. In nucleotides, the CDR3 is TGTGCCAGCAGCGCCGGGACTAGGGACTACGAGCAGTACTTC. Translated, it gives CASSAGTRDYEQYF.

The chain has TRBV29-1 and TRBJ1-6; D ambiguous. Germline CDR1 SQVTM, CDR2 ANQGSEA. Trimming removed 8 bases at V and 3 bases at J, with 20 bases between. This CDR3 region has 16 residues. CDR3 protein: CSLDQSRAGYNSPLHF. The CDR3 DNA reads TGCAGCCTCGACCAGTCAAGGGCGGGCTATAATTCACCCCTCCACTTT.

The genes are TRBV7-8 and TRBJ2-7; D possibly corresponds to TRBD1 (6 bases). This CDR3 has 14 amino acids. CDR1 SGHVS and CDR2 FQNEAQ come from the germline V gene. The V and J ends lost 4 bases and 4 bases respectively, with 14 bases between them. The CDR3 region is CASSSQGPKYEQYF. For the CDR3, the DNA is TGTGCCAGCAGCTCCCAGGGGCCGAAATACGAGCAGTACTTC.

This rearrangement joins TRBV6-1 to TRBJ1-2; D call uncertain. Deletions cut 3 bases from V and 8 bases from J, with 13 bases between. Germline loops: CDR1 MNHNS, CDR2 SASEGT. The CDR3 spans 13 residues. CDR3 nucleotide sequence: TGTGCCAGCAGTGAGTCCCCCGGAGAGGGCTACACCTTC. The encoded protein is CASSESPGEGYTF.

This chain uses TRBV18 with TRBJ1-5; D is possibly TRBD1 (6 bases). V shed 3 bases and J shed 3 bases, with 12 bases lying between them. CDR1 and CDR2 from the germline V gene are KGHSH and LQKENI. The CDR3 contains 15 residues. CDR3 amino acids: CASSPTDSSNQPQHF. DNA for the CDR3: TGTGCCAGCTCACCGACGGACAGTTCCAATCAGCCCCAGCATTTT.

The chain is built from TRBV5-4 and TRBJ2-7; a possible D gene is TRBD1 (6 bases). The CDR3 extends over 13 amino acids. In germline, CDR1 is SGHNT, CDR2 YYREEE (reference sequence). The V end lost 4 bases, the J end lost 6 bases, and 14 bases lay between the germline ends. The CDR3 sequence: CASSEDSWGEQYF. The DNA of the CDR3 is TGTGCCAGCAGCGAGGACAGTTGGGGCGAGCAGTACTTC.

The chain combines TRBV28 with TRBJ2-7; D is unresolved. This CDR3 has 13 residues. Germline CDR1 reads MDHEN; CDR2 reads SYDVKM. Between the trimmed V and J ends, which lost 6 bases and 0 bases, there was a span of 9 bases. For the CDR3, the DNA is TGTGCCAGCAGCCCCCCCAGCTCCTACGAGCAGTACTTC. Protein sequence: CASSPPSSYEQYF.

The gene calls are TRBV28 and TRBJ2-7, with 7 bases lining up with TRBD1. Germline assignment: CDR1 MDHEN and CDR2 SYDVKM. With 6 bases clipped from V and 0 bases from J, the junction kept 11 bases outside the gene matches. The CDR3 has 16 amino acids. Written as DNA, the CDR3 is TGTGCCAGCAGACTGGGCGGACAGGCCAACTCCTACGAGCAGTACTTC. It is translated as CASRLGGQANSYEQYF.

The chain carries TRBV19 and TRBJ2-2; 15 bases match TRBD2. Germline CDR1 LNHDA, CDR2 SQIVND (reference sequence). The CDR3 covers 19 residues. The V gene end was trimmed by 1 base and the J gene end by 5 bases; junction bases not matched to a gene: 8. In DNA, the CDR3 is TGTGCCAGTAGTATAGGGGGACTAGCGGGAGGCTTGAAGACCGGGGAGCTGTTTTTT. It specifies CASSIGGLAGGLKTGELFF.

The rearrangement links TRBV11-2 to TRBJ1-4; TRBD1 aligns across 8 bases. This CDR3 contains 13 residues. Germline V gene lookup returns CDR1 SGHAT and CDR2 FQNNGV. J was trimmed by 8 bases and V by 6 bases; bases with no gene match: 5. CDR3 region: CASSRGQVEKLFF. CDR3 nucleotide sequence: TGTGCCAGCAGTAGGGGACAGGTAGAAAAACTGTTTTTT.

This clone appeared once. The V gene is TRBV6-5, the J gene TRBJ2-3, with a weak D call TRBD2 (6 bases). The CDR3 sequence is 15 residues long. Germline values: CDR1 MNHEY, CDR2 SVGAGI. Deletions cut 2 bases from V and 1 base from J, with 10 bases between. This chain's CDR3 is CASSYRGGGTDTQYF. The CDR3, as DNA: TGTGCCAGCAGTTACCGGGGCGGGGGCACAGATACGCAGTATTTT.

The V gene is TRBV11-2, the J gene TRBJ1-6; D gene uncertain. Germline V gene lookup returns CDR1 SGHAT and CDR2 FQNNGV. The V end lost 2 bases, the J end lost 8 bases, and 7 bases lay between the germline ends. The CDR3 runs 13 residues. DNA for the CDR3: TGTGCCAGCAGCTTATACGAGGATTCACCCCTCCACTTT. The encoded protein is CASSLYEDSPLHF.